The 24 T cell receptor beta chains presented below share a single source sample, sequenced in a study of shared clonotypes between healthy human individuals (dated by TCRdb to 2020 to 2021). Library preparation employed the immunoSEQ multiplex PCR assay. This is the immuneACCESS table as TCRdb keeps it, with only in-frame sequences that have V and J called. A part of the clones is gone; compared with another copy, unresolved V genes explain less than half, and the rest is unexplained. For this sample there are about 1.1 million clones; roughly 74% appear just once. The ten biggest clones cover 0.52% of the sample. Sequences were obtained from memory CD4+ T cells from PBMCs. The sample's cell subset or site label is to be understood as: CD45RA-negative fraction. These receptors all stem from a man between 18 and 29 years old in good health. Some clones in this sample may be carry-over from other donors' samples.

The rearrangement uses TRBV7-9 and TRBJ1-1; no clear D gene. CDR3 length: 13 amino acids. Germline assignment: CDR1 SEHNR and CDR2 FQNEAQ (reference sequence). Trimming cost V 5 bases and J 6 bases, with 13 bases left between them. CDR3 bases: TGTGCCAGCAGCCAATCCGGTGGGCCTGAAGCTTTCTTT. This codes for CASSQSGGPEAFF.

With regard to this clone: Other DNA sequences in the sample encode the same CDR3. The chain has TRBV5-1 and TRBJ1-2, with 7 bases aligning to TRBD1. Per germline, CDR1 SGHRS and CDR2 YFSETQ. The V gene end was trimmed by 4 bases and the J gene end by 0 bases; junction bases not matched to a gene: 6. This CDR3 region has 15 residues. CDR3 sequence: CASSPGDRTNYGYTF. As DNA, the CDR3 is TGCGCCAGCAGCCCTGGGGACAGAACTAACTATGGCTACACCTTC.

The chain joins TRBV28 to TRBJ1-2; TRBD1 matches 9 bases. The ends lost 1 base at V and 6 bases at J; junction bases unmatched: 6. The CDR3 totals 15 residues. Germline CDR1 MDHEN, CDR2 SYDVKM. CDR3 sequence: CASSLFTGGLNGYTF. CDR3 DNA: TGTGCCAGCAGTTTATTCACAGGGGGCCTAAATGGCTACACCTTC.

This clone was found a few times. V is TRBV7-9 and J is TRBJ1-2; D ambiguous. The CDR3 length is 14 residues. Germline values: CDR1 SEHNR, CDR2 FQNEAQ (reference sequence). The V and J ends lost 1 base and 0 bases respectively, with 6 bases between them. The CDR3 loop is CASSLELANYGYTF. CDR3 in DNA: TGTGCCAGCAGCTTAGAACTCGCTAACTATGGCTACACCTTC. Full variable domain (outside the CDR3, taken from reference TRBV7-9 and TRBJ1-2): DTGVSQNPRHKITKRGQNVTFRCDPISEHNRLYWYRQTLGQGPEFLTYFQNEAQLEKSRLLSDRFSAERPKGSFSTLEIQRTEQGDSAMYLCASSLELANYGYTFGSGTRLTVV.

The J gene is TRBJ1-1, the V gene TRBV9; tentatively, D is TRBD1 (5 bases). The CDR3 totals 12 residues. Germline-derived CDR1 and CDR2 are SGDLS and YYNGEE. V was trimmed by 7 bases and J by 4 bases, leaving 11 bases between them. The DNA for the CDR3 is TGTGCCAGCCGTCCGGGGGGCACTGAAGCTTTCTTT. Translating gives CASRPGGTEAFF.

The chain joins TRBV6-6 to TRBJ2-5; tentative D call: TRBD1 (5 bases). The end of the DNA fits TRBJ2-7 better, so the J call may be wrong. The CDR3 length is 14 residues. CDR1 MNHNY and CDR2 SVGAGI come from the germline V gene (reference sequence). The CDR3 coding sequence is TGTGCCAGCAGTTACTGGGCGGACACCTACGAGCAGTACTTC. Residues: CASSYWADTYEQYF.

This clone was observed a few times. The chain is built from TRBV28 and TRBJ2-7; D remains unclear. Germline V gene lookup returns CDR1 MDHEN and CDR2 SYDVKM. The CDR3 has 11 residues. V was shortened by 2 bases and J by 5 bases, with 4 bases between the two germline ends. The CDR3 here is CASSLTHEQYF. CDR3 DNA sequence: TGTGCCAGCAGTTTAACCCACGAGCAGTACTTC.

The rearrangement links TRBV15 to TRBJ2-7; 9 nucleotides match TRBD1. This CDR3 has 13 amino acids. From germline, CDR1 is LNHNV and CDR2 YYDKDF (reference sequence). V dropped 7 bases and J dropped 3; count of bases not matched to a gene: 4. This CDR3 reads CATTETGGYEQYF. The DNA of the CDR3 is TGTGCCACCACCGAGACAGGGGGCTACGAGCAGTACTTC.

The rearrangement links TRBV11-2 to TRBJ1-2; no definite D call. This CDR3 has 15 amino acids. V was pared by 2 bases and J by 7 bases, with 17 bases between. Per germline, CDR1 SGHAT and CDR2 FQNNGV. The CDR3 region has the DNA TGTGCCAGCAGCTTATCTCGTGTGAGGGCGTCTGGCTACACCTTC. Translating it yields CASSLSRVRASGYTF. Based on the CDR3 plus reference TRBV11-2 and TRBJ1-2, the full variable domain is EAGVAQSPRYKIIEKRQSVAFWCNPISGHATLYWYQQILGQGPKLLIQFQNNGVVDDSQLPKDRFSAERLKGVDSTLKIQPAKLEDSAVYLCASSLSRVRASGYTFGSGTRLTVV.

This sequence joins TRBV28 and TRBJ1-2, with TRBD1 matching over 8 bases. This CDR3 has 14 residues. CDR1 and CDR2 from the germline V gene are MDHEN and SYDVKM. Trimming at V came to 7 bases and at J to 4 bases, leaving 8 bases not matched to a gene. In DNA, the CDR3 is TGTGCCAGCACTACGACAGGGGACGGCTATGGCTACACCTTC. The encoded protein is CASTTTGDGYGYTF.

This clone was seen once. CDR3 nucleotides: TGTGCCAGCAGTGAAGGGGGGGCTGGTGAAAAACTGTTTTTT. This translates into CASSEGGAGEKLFF. The V gene is TRBV2, the J gene TRBJ1-4; weak D call: TRBD1 (6 bases). The CDR3 spans 14 residues. V lost 1 base, J lost 7 bases, and 10 bases lay in between. The germline V gene encodes CDR1 SNHLY and CDR2 FYNNEI.

The gene calls are TRBV28 and TRBJ2-5, with 9 bases aligning to TRBD2. With V trimmed by 5 bases and J by 5 bases, 15 bases remained unmatched. The CDR3 runs 17 residues. Looked up from germline, CDR1 is MDHEN and CDR2 is SYDVKM. For the CDR3, the DNA is TGTGCCAGCAGTACACGGGGGGCGGGAGGGCCGTATGAGACCCAGTACTTC. It translates to CASSTRGAGGPYETQYF.

The V gene is TRBV15, the J gene TRBJ1-5; no reliable D call. Looked up from germline, CDR1 is LNHNV and CDR2 is YYDKDF (reference sequence). The length of the CDR3 is 17 residues. The germline V and J ends were trimmed by 0 bases and 6 bases, with 18 bases remaining between them. DNA for the CDR3: TGTGCCACCAGCAGAGATCGGGCAGGAGGACGGGTTCAGCCCCAGCATTTT. It specifies CATSRDRAGGRVQPQHF.

This clone was detected ten times or more. The chain uses TRBV5-6 and TRBJ2-7; TRBD1 aligns across 8 bases. The junction had 18 bases not matched to a gene; V was cut back by 3 bases and J by 4 bases. This CDR3 has 18 residues. Per the germline V gene, CDR1 is SGHDT and CDR2 is YYEEEE. CDR3 in amino acids: CASSSSRVRQGITYEQYF. The CDR3 DNA sequence: TGTGCCAGCAGCTCCTCCCGCGTTCGACAGGGGATTACGTACGAGCAGTACTTC.

This clone was counted between two and nine times. CDR3 DNA sequence: TGTGCCAGCAGTGAATATAGGGGAGGGCAGTACTTC. It codes for CASSEYRGGQYF. The chain couples TRBV25-1 to TRBJ2-5; 7 bases are shared with TRBD2. CDR3 length: 12 residues. The ends lost 0 bases at V and 11 bases at J; junction bases unmatched: 3. Germline-derived CDR1 and CDR2 are MGHDK and SYGVNS.

This chain connects TRBV7-2 to TRBJ2-2; 7 bases map to TRBD2. J lost 3 bases, V lost 6 bases, and 10 bases had no gene match. Germline V lookup: CDR1 SGHTA, CDR2 FQGNSA. The CDR3 has 16 amino acids. In DNA, the CDR3 is TGTGCCAGCAGACCCTACCGGGGAGGGGACACCGGGGAGCTGTTTTTT. Protein product: CASRPYRGGDTGELFF.

The V gene is TRBV27, the J gene TRBJ2-7, with 7 bases identical to TRBD2. The CDR3 has 15 amino acids. Per germline, CDR1 MNHEY and CDR2 SMNVEV (reference sequence). The V and J ends lost 4 bases and 0 bases, in that order; junction bases with no gene match: 6. The CDR3 DNA sequence: TGTGCCAGCAGTTCGAGCGGGGAGAGCTCCTACGAGCAGTACTTC. As protein: CASSSSGESSYEQYF.

CDR3 nucleotide sequence: TGTGCCAGCAGCGTAGGCGGTCCGTGGGACTACGAGCAGTACTTC. The encoded protein is CASSVGGPWDYEQYF. The genes are TRBV9 and TRBJ2-7, with D unclear. This CDR3 spans 15 amino acids. Trimming stripped 0 bases from V and 3 bases from J, with 13 bases between. Germline CDR1 reads SGDLS; CDR2 reads YYNGEE.

The chain links TRBV15 to TRBJ1-5; D not resolved. The length of the CDR3 is 14 residues. Trimming cost V 0 bases and J 5 bases, with 8 bases left between them. Germline V gene data show CDR1 as LNHNV and CDR2 as YYDKDF (reference sequence). CDR3 coding DNA: TGTGCCACCAGCAGAGATGGGAAGCATCAGCCCCAGCATTTT. Translating it yields CATSRDGKHQPQHF.

CDR3 amino acids: CASSLAGDYNPTQYF. CDR3 nucleotides: TGTGCCAGCAGCTTAGCTGGGGACTACAACCCTACGCAGTATTTT. The chain recombines TRBV7-9 with TRBJ2-3, with 7 bases fitting TRBD2. This CDR3 is built from 15 residues. The germline gives CDR1 SEHNR, CDR2 FQNEAQ (reference sequence). J lost 8 bases, V lost 0 bases, and 8 bases had no gene match.

To note about this clone: This CDR3 is missing its conserved last phenylalanine or tryptophan, likely due to a read error. V and J are TRBV4-2 and TRBJ2-7, with TRBD2 matching 7 bases. CDR3 length equals 16 residues. Trimming removed 0 bases from V and 0 bases from J; junction bases left unmatched: 5. Germline CDR1 is LGHNA and CDR2 is YNFKEQ. The CDR3 DNA reads as TGTGCCAGCAGCCAAGAGCTAGCGGTTAACTCCTACGAGCAGTACCTC. Protein sequence: CASSQELAVNSYEQYL.

The chain links TRBV4-2 to TRBJ2-7; tentatively, D is TRBD2 (7 bases). Germline CDR1 LGHNA, CDR2 YNFKEQ. V was cut by 1 base and J by 4 bases, with 20 bases left in between. The CDR3 totals 17 residues. This CDR3 is CASSQGGRGGGDYEQYF. CDR3 bases: TGTGCCAGCAGCCAAGGGGGGCGAGGGGGAGGGGATTACGAGCAGTACTTC.

The chain is built from TRBV4-2 and TRBJ2-2; D call uncertain. CDR1 is LGHNA and CDR2 is YNFKEQ in the germline V gene. Trimming took off 0 bases at V and 4 bases at J, with 12 bases between the two ends. There are 16 residues in the CDR3. The CDR3 reads CASSQEVSSATGELFF. CDR3 coding DNA: TGTGCCAGCAGCCAAGAAGTCAGCTCGGCCACCGGGGAGCTGTTTTTT.

The chain employs TRBV9 and TRBJ2-7; 11 bases are a match to TRBD1. The CDR3 contains 15 residues. The V gene end was trimmed by 2 bases and the J gene end by 3 bases; junction bases not matched to a gene: 4. Germline CDR1 SGDLS, CDR2 YYNGEE. The CDR3 coding sequence is TGTGCCAGCAGCGTGGGGACAGGGGGTCTCTACGAGCAGTACTTC. As protein: CASSVGTGGLYEQYF.